This T cell receptor beta chain derives from a study of neurological immune-mediated disorders. Overall study results and limits: The multiple sclerosis repertoire cluster had no association with any clinical or MRI feature. The greatest degree of TCR clonal expansion was observed in HTLV-1-associated myelopathy, with the lowest in multiple sclerosis, below that of healthy controls. When grouped phylogenetically, the repertoires of 18 of the 34 multiple sclerosis patients fell together in one related-CDR3 cluster, which is a possible signature.

TCRdb processed the 5' RACE reads anew with MiXCR; each CDR3 protein has one entry. The table lists 25,000 to 35,000 distinct CDR3 sequences, roughly 1.6% of them singletons, with nearly 9.5% in the top ten. Germline V gene lookup returns CDR1 DFQATT and CDR2 SNEGSKA (reference sequence). The CDR3 contains 11 residues. This clonotype was seen many times. Its target is not known. Its ends do not fully match the called genes, so a read error is possible. The sequence came from a woman in her thirties with multiple sclerosis. The sample comprised PBMCs. This chain links TRBV20-1 with TRBJ2-3; TRBD2 might be the D (7 bases). CDR3 residues: CSARGGDTQYF. The CDR3 coding sequence is TGCAGCGCTAGGGGGGGGGATACGCAGTATTTT.